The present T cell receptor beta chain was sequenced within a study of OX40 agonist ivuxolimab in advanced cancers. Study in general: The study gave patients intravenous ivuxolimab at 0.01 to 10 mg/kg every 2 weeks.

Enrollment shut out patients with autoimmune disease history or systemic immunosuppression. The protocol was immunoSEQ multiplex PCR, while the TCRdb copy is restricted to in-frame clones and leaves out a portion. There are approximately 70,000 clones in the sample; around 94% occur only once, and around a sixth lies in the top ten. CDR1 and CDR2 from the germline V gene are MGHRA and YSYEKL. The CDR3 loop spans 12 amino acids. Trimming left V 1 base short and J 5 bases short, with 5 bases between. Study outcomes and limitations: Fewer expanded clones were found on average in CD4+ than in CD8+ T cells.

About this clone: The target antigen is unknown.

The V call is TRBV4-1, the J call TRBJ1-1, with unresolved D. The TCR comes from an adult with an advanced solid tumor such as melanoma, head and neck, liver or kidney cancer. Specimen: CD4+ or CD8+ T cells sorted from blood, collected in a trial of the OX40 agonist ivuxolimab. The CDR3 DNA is TGCGCCAGCAGCCAAGCTCGGACTGAAGCTTTCTTT. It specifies CASSQARTEAFF.